The clone carrying this T cell receptor (beta chain) was recorded once. The V gene's germline CDR1 is MGHRA and CDR2 YSYEKL. The CDR3 sequence is 17 residues long. Trimming stripped 3 bases from V and 0 bases from J, with 12 bases between. The data were obtained in a study of blood T cell repertoires in COVID-19. Sequenced by immunoSEQ multiplex PCR; TCRdb stores in-frame clones only, minus some. Among a few hundred thousand clones listed, around four fifths were seen once. Sample: peripheral blood. This chain links TRBV4-1 with TRBJ2-6, with D hard to call. This receptor was obtained from a man younger than 40 who had recovered from COVID-19. CDR3 DNA: TGCGCCAGCAGCCATCCAACAGCCCTCTCTGGGGCCAACGTCCTGACTTTC. Translation gives CASSHPTALSGANVLTF.